This T cell receptor (beta chain) was sequenced for a study of early T cells in non-severe SARS-CoV-2 infection. cDNA molecules, individually, were tagged with unique molecular identifiers. TCRdb passed the 5' RACE reads through MiXCR, listing each CDR3 protein once. The table lists tens of thousands of distinct CDR3 sequences, roughly 5.7% of them singletons. This clonotype is judged medium-sized. Source material: whole blood. This TCR was sampled from an adult who was a healthcare worker with PCR-confirmed SARS-CoV-2 infection or an uninfected control (not recorded which).

This CDR3 is CAISESWTPGRETQYF. In DNA form, the CDR3 reads TGTGCCATCAGTGAGTCGTGGACCCCCGGGCGGGAGACCCAGTACTTC. The chain joins TRBV10-3 to TRBJ2-5, with D uncertain. V lost 0 bases and J 5 bases, leaving 16 bases between the germline ends. This CDR3 has 16 amino acids. The V gene's germline CDR1 is ENHRY and CDR2 SYGVKD.